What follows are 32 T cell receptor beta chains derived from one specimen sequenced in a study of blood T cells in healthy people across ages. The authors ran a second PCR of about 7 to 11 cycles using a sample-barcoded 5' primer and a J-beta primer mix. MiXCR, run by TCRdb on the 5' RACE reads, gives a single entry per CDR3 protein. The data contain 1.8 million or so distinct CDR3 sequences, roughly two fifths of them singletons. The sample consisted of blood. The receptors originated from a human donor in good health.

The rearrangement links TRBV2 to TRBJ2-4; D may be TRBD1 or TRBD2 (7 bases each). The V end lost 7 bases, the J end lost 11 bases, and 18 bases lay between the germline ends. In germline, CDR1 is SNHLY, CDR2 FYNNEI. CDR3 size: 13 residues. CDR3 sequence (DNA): TGTGCCAGCACTAGCGGACAGGAGGGCGTTCAGTACTTC. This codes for CASTSGQEGVQYF.

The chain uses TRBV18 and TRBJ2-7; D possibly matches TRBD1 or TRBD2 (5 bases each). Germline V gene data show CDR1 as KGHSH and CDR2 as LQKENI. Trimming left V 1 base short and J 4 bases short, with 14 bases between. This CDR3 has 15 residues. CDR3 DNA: TGTGCCAGCTCACCACTTAGAGGGACGGAATACGAGCAGTACTTC. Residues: CASSPLRGTEYEQYF.

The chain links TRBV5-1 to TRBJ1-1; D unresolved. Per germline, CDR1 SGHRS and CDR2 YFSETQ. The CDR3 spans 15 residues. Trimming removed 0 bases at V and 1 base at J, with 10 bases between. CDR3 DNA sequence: TGCGCCAGCAGCTTGGAGTCGGGGTCGAACACTGAAGCTTTCTTT. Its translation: CASSLESGSNTEAFF. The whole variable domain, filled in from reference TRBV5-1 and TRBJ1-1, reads KAGVTQTPRYLIKTRGQQVTLSCSPISGHRSVSWYQQTPGQGLQFLFEYFSETQRNKGNFPGRFSGRQFSNSRSEMNVSTLELGDSALYLCASSLESGSNTEAFFGQGTRLTVV.

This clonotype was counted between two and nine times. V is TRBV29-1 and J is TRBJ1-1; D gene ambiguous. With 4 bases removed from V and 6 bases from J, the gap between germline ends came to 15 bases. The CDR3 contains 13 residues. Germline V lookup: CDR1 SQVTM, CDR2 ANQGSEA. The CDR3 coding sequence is TGCAGCGTTGGGGGAGGTGTATTTGCTGAAGCTTTCTTT. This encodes CSVGGGVFAEAFF. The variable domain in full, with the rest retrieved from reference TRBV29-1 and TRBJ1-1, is SAVISQKPSRDICQRGTSLTIQCQVDSQVTMMFWYRQQPGQSLTLIATANQGSEATYESGFVIDKFPISRPNLTFSTLTVSNMSPEDSSIYLCSVGGGVFAEAFFGQGTRLTVV.

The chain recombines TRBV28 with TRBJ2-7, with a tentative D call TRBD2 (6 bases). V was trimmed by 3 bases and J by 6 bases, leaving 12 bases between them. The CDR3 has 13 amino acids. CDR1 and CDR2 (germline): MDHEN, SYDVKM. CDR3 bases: TGTGCCAGCAGTTTGCGGGGTTTGATCGAGCAGTACTTC. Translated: CASSLRGLIEQYF.

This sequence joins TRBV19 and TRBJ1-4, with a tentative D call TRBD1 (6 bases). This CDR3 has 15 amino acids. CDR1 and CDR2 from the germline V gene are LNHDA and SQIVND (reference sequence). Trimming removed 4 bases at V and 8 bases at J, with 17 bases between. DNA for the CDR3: TGTGCCAGTAGTAAACAAAGGACAGTGGAGGAAAAACTGTTTTTT. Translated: CASSKQRTVEEKLFF.

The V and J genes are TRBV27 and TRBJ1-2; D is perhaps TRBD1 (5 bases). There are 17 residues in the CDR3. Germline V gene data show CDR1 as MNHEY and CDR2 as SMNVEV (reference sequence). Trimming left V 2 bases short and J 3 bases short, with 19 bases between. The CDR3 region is CASSLSGIWGAHYGYTF. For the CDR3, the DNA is TGTGCCAGCAGTTTAAGTGGAATCTGGGGCGCGCACTATGGCTACACCTTC.

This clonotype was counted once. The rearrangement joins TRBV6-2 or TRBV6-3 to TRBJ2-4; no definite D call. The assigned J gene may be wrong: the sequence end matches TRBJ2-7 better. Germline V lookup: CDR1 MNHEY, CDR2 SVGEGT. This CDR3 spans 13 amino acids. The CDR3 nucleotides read TGTGCCAGCATGAACCCCCCCAATTACGAGCAGTACTTC. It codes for CASMNPPNYEQYF.

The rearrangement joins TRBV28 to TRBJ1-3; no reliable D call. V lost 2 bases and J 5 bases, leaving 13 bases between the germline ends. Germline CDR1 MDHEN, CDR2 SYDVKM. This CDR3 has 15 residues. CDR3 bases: TGTGCCAGCAGTTTAGACACTCTGGGGAGAAACACCATATATTTT. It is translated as CASSLDTLGRNTIYF.

As DNA, the CDR3 is TGTGCCAGCAGCTTAGGGCAGGCTCACTTCTATGGCTACACCTTC. Protein: CASSLGQAHFYGYTF. J is TRBJ1-2 and V is TRBV7-2; D is ambiguous. The germline V gene has CDR1 SGHTA and CDR2 FQGNSA. The germline V and J ends were trimmed by 1 base and 4 bases, with 13 bases remaining between them. There are 15 residues in the CDR3.

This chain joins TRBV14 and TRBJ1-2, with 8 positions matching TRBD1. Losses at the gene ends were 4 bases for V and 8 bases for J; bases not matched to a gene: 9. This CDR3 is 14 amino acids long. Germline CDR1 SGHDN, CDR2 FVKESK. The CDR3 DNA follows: TGTGCCAGCAGCCCCCTCGGGACAGGCGGCGGCTACACCTTC. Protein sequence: CASSPLGTGGGYTF. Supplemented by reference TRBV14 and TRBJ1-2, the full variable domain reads EAGVTQFPSHSVIEKGQTVTLRCDPISGHDNLYWYRRVMGKEIKFLLHFVKESKQDESGMPNNRFLAERTGGTYSTLKVQPAELEDSGVYFCASSPLGTGGGYTFGSGTRLTVV.

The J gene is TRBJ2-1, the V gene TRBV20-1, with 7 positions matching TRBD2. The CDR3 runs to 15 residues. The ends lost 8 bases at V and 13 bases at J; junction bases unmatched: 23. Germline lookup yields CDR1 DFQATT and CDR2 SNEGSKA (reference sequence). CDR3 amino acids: CSSPEASGTQETQFF. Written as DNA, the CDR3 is TGCAGTTCCCCGGAGGCTAGCGGAACTCAAGAGACCCAGTTCTTC.

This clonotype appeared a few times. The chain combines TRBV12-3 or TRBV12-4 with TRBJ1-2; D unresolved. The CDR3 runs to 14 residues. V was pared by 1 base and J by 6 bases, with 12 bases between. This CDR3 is CASSLVAAVDGYTF. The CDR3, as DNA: TGTGCCAGCAGTTTAGTCGCAGCTGTTGATGGCTACACCTTC.

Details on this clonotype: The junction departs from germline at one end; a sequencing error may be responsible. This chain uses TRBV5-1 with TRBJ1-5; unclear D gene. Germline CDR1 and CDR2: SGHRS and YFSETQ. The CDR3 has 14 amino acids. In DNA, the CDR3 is TGCGCCAGCAGCGTGGACGGGCGCAATCGGCCCCAGCATTTT. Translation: CASSVDGRNRPQHF.

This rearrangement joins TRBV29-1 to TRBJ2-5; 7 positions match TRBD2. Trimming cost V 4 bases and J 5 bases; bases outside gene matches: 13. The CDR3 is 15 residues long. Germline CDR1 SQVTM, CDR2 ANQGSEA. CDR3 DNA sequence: TGCAGCGTTGGGCCTAGCGGAACCGCCGGGGAGACCCAGTACTTC. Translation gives CSVGPSGTAGETQYF.

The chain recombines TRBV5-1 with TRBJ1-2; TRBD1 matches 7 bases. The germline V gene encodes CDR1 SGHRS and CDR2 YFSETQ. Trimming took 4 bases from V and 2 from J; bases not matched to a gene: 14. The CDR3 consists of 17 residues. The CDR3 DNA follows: TGCGCCAGCAGCCTCAACGCAATGGACAGGCGGAACTATGGCTACACCTTC. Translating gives CASSLNAMDRRNYGYTF.

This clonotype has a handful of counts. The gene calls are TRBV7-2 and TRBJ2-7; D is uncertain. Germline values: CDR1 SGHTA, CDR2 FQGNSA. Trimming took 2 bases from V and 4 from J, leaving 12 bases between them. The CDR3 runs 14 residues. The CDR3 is CASSLRSEGYEQYF. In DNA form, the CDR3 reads TGTGCCAGCAGCTTACGGAGTGAAGGGTACGAGCAGTACTTC.

This CDR3 is CASSQDGQYDNYGYTF. Here the CDR3 DNA reads TGCGCCAGCAGCCAAGATGGGCAGTATGATAACTATGGCTACACCTTC. The gene calls are TRBV4-3 and TRBJ1-2, with unresolved D. This CDR3 has 16 residues. V was cut by 0 bases and J by 1 base, with 12 bases left in between. From germline, CDR1 is LGHNA and CDR2 YSLEER.

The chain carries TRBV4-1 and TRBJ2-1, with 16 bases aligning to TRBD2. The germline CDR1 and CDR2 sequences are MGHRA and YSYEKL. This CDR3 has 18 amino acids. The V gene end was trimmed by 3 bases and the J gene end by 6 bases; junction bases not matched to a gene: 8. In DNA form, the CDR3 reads TGCGCCAGCAGCCAGAAGGGGACTAGCGGGGGGGCGGTCAATGAGCAGTTCTTC. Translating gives CASSQKGTSGGAVNEQFF.

The CDR3 DNA sequence: TGTGCCAGCAGTTTTGGTGGGGCCCCTGAAGCTTTCTTT. It encodes CASSFGGAPEAFF. The J gene is TRBJ1-1, the V gene TRBV27; D is perhaps TRBD1 (5 bases). The CDR3 loop spans 13 amino acids. From germline, CDR1 is MNHEY and CDR2 SMNVEV (reference sequence). The V end was cut by 3 bases, the J end by 6 bases, with 11 bases between.

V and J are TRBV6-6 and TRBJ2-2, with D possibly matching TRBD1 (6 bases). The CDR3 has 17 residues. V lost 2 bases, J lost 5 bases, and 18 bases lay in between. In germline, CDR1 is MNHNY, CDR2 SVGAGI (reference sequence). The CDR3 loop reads CASSYTTSIGQTGELFF. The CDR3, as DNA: TGTGCCAGCAGTTACACCACCTCAATAGGACAGACCGGGGAGCTGTTTTTT.

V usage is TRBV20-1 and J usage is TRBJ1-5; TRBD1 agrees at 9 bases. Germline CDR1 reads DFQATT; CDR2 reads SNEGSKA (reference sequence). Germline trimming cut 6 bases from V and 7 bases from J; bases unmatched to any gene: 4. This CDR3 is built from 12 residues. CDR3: CSADRGYQPQHF. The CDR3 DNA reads TGCAGTGCCGACAGGGGGTACCAGCCCCAGCATTTT.

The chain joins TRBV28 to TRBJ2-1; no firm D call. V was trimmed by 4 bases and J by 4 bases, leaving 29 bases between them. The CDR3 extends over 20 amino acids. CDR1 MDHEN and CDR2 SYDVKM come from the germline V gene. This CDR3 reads CASSSPSIPTLDIEYNEQFF. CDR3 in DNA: TGTGCCAGCAGTTCCCCATCAATCCCAACCCTTGACATCGAATACAATGAGCAGTTCTTC. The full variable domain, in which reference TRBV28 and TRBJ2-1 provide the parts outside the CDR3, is DVKVTQSSRYLVKRTGEKVFLECVQDMDHENMFWYRQDPGLGLRLIYFSYDVKMKEKGDIPEGYSVSREKKERFSLILESASTNQTSMYLCASSSPSIPTLDIEYNEQFFGPGTRLTVL.

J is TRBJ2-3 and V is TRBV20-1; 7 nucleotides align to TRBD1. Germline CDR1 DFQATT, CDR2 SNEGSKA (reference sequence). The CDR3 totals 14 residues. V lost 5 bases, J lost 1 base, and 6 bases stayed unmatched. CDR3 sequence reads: CSAGVGGGTDTQYF. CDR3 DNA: TGCAGTGCTGGTGTAGGGGGCGGCACAGATACGCAGTATTTT.

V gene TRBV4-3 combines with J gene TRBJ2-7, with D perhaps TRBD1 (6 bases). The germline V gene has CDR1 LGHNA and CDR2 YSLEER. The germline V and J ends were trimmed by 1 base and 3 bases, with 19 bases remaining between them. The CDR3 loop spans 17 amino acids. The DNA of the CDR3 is TGCGCCAGCAGCCAAGGCGTCCGAGCAGGGGCTATCTACGAGCAGTACTTC. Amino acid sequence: CASSQGVRAGAIYEQYF.

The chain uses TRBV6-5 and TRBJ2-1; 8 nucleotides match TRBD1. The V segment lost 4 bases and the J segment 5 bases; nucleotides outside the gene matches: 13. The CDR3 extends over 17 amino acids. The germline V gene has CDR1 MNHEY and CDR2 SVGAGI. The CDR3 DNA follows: TGTGCCAGCAGTTCTAACCGGGACAGGTATGAACACAATGAGCAGTTCTTC. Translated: CASSSNRDRYEHNEQFF.

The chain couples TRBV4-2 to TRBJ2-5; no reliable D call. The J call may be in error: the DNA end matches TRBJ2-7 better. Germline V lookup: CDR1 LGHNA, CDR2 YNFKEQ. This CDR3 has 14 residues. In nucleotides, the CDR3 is TGTGCCAGCAGCCAAGCCGCCCGTTCTTACGAGCAGTACTTC. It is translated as CASSQAARSYEQYF.

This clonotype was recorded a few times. In nucleotides, the CDR3 is TGCGCCAGCAGCCAAGACCGTCTCGGACCGGGACTATATGGCTACACCTTC. Its protein is CASSQDRLGPGLYGYTF. The J gene is TRBJ1-2, the V gene TRBV4-3; tentatively, D is TRBD1 (5 bases). The CDR3 totals 17 residues. Per germline, CDR1 LGHNA and CDR2 YSLEER. Between the trimmed V and J ends, which lost 0 bases and 5 bases, there was a span of 19 bases.

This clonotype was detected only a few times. In DNA, the CDR3 is TGTGCCACCAGGGACAGGAGGGACACCGGGGAGCTGTTTTTT. Translating gives CATRDRRDTGELFF. The chain combines TRBV15 with TRBJ2-2; perhaps TRBD1 as D (7 bases). Between the trimmed V and J ends, which lost 6 bases and 3 bases, there was a span of 11 bases. The CDR3 spans 14 residues. The germline CDR1 and CDR2 sequences are LNHNV and YYDKDF (reference sequence).

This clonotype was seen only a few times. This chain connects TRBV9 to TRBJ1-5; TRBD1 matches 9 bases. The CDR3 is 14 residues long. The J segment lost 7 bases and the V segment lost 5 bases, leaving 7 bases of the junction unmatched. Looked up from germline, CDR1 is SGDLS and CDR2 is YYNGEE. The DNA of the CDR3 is TGTGCCAGCAGTCACAGGGGGCGCGAACAGCCCCAGCATTTT. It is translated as CASSHRGREQPQHF.

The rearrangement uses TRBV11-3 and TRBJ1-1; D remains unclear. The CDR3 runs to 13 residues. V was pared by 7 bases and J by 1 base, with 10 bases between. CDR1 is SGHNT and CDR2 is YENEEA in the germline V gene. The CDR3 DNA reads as TGTGCCAGCAATGCCGGGGAGAACACTGAAGCTTTCTTT. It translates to CASNAGENTEAFF.

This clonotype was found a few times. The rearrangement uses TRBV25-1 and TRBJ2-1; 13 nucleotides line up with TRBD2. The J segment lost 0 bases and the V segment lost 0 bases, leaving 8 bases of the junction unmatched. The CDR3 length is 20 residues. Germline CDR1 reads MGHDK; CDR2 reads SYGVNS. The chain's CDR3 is CASSEYWGLAGPSSYNEQFF. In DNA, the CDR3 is TGTGCCAGCAGTGAATATTGGGGACTAGCGGGGCCCAGCTCCTACAATGAGCAGTTCTTC.